The text below deals with one T cell receptor beta chain. Treatment reported: some 20 received Ad26.COV2.S at low or high dose, single or two shots; roughly five received placebo; per-sample allocation not given. The samples were gathered on day 63 after the first injection of vaccine or placebo. The vaccine antigen was prefusion-stabilized Wuhan SARS-CoV-2 spike. The CDR3 consists of 12 residues. Trimming took 6 bases from V and 3 from J; bases not matched to a gene: 0. Germline CDR1 reads SNHLY; CDR2 reads FYNNEI. This sample was included in a study of Ad26.COV2.S vaccination and SARS-CoV-2 variants. Only in-frame clones appear in the TCRdb table, and some are missing; sequencing was by immunoSEQ multiplex PCR. The repertoire holds more than 300,000 clones, with roughly 80% as singletons.

Sample: peripheral blood, taken in a trial of Ad26.COV2.S vaccine versus placebo. This receptor was obtained from a person between 18 and 60 years old who received the Ad26.COV2.S COVID-19 vaccine or a placebo. This chain uses TRBV2 with TRBJ2-5, with 8 bases that match TRBD2. The CDR3 protein is CASRGLEETQYF. The CDR3 nucleotides are TGTGCCAGCAGGGGACTAGAAGAGACCCAGTACTTC. Based on the CDR3 plus reference TRBV2 and TRBJ2-5, the full variable domain is EPEVTQTPSHQVTQMGQEVILRCVPISNHLYFYWYRQILGQKVEFLVSFYNNEISEKSEIFDDQFSVERPDGSNFTLKIRSTKLEDSAMYFCASRGLEETQYFGPGTRLLVL.